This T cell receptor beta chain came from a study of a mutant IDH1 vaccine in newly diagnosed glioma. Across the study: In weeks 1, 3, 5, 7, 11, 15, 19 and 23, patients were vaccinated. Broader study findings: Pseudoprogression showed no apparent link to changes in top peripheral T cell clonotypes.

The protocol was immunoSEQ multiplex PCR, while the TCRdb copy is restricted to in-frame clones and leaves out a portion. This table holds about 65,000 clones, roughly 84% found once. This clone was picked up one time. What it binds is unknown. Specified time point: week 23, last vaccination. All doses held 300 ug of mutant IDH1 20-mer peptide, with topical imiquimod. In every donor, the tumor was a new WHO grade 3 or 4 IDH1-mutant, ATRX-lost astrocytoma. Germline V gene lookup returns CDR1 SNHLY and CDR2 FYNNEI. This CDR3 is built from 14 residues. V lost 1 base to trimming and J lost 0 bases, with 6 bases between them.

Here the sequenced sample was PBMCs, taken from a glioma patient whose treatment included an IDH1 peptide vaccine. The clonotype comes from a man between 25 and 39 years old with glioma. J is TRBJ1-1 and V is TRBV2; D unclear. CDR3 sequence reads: CASSEDNVNTEAFF. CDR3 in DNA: TGTGCCAGCAGTGAAGATAATGTGAACACTGAAGCTTTCTTT.